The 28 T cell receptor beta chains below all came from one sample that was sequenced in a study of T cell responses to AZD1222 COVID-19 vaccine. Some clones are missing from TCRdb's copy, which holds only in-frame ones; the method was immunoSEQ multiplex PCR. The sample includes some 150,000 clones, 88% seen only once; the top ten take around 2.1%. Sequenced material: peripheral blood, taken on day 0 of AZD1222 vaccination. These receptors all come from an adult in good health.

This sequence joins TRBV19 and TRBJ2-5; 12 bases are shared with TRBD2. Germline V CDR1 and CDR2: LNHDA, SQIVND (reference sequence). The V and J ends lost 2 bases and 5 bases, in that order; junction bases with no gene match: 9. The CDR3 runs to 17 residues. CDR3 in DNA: TGTGCCAGTAGTATACAATGGACTAGCGGGAACCGGGAGACCCAGTACTTC. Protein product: CASSIQWTSGNRETQYF.

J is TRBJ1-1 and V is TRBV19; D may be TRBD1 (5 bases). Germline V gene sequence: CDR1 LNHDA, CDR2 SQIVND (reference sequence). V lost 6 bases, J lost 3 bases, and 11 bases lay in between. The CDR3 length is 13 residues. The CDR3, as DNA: TGTGCCAGTAGCGATCAGGGCTACACTGAAGCTTTCTTT. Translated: CASSDQGYTEAFF.

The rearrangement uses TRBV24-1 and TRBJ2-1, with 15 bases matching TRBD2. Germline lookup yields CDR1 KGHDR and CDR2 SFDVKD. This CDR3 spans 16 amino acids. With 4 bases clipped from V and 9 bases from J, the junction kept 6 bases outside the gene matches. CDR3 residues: CATSEGLAGGSSEQFF. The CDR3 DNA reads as TGTGCCACCAGTGAGGGACTAGCGGGAGGAAGTAGTGAGCAGTTCTTC.

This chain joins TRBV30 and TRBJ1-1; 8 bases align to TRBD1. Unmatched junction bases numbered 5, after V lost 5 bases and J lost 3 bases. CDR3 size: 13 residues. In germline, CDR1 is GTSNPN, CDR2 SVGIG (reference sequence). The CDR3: CAWAGGRDTEAFF. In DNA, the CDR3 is TGTGCCTGGGCAGGGGGCAGGGACACTGAAGCTTTCTTT.

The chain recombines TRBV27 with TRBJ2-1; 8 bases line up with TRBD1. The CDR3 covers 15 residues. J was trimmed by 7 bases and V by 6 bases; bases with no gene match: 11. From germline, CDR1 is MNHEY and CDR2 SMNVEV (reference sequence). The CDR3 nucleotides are TGTGCCAGCAGCATCGGGACAGGCTTACATAATGAGCAGTTCTTC. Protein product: CASSIGTGLHNEQFF.

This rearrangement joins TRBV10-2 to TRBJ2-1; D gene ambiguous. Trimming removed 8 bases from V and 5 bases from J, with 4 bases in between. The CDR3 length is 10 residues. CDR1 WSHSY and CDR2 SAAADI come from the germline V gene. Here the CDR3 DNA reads TGCGCCAGCCGGGACAATGAGCAGTTCTTC. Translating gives CASRDNEQFF.

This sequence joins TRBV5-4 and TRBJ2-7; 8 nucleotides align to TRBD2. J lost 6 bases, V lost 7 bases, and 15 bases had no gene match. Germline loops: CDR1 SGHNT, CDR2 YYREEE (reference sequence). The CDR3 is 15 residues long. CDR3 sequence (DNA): TGTGCCAGCCGGCCGTGGGGGGCGGGGGGTTCCGAGCAGTACTTC. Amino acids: CASRPWGAGGSEQYF.

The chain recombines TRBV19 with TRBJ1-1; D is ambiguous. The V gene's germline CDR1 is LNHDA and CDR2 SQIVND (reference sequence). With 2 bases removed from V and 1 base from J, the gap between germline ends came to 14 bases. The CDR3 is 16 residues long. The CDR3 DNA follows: TGTGCCAGTAGTATATGGGGAGGAGGCTCGAACACTGAAGCTTTCTTT. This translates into CASSIWGGGSNTEAFF.

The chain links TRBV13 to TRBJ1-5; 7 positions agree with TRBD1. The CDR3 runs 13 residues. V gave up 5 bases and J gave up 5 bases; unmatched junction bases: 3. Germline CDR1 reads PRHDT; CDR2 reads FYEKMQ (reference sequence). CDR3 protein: CASSLGTDQPQHF. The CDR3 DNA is TGTGCCAGCAGCCTCGGGACAGATCAGCCCCAGCATTTT.

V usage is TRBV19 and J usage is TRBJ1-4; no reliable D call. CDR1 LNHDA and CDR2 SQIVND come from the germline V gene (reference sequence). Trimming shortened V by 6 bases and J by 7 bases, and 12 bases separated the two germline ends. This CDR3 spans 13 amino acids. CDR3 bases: TGTGCCAGTAGCCGTGGGATGGTTGAAAAACTGTTTTTT. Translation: CASSRGMVEKLFF.

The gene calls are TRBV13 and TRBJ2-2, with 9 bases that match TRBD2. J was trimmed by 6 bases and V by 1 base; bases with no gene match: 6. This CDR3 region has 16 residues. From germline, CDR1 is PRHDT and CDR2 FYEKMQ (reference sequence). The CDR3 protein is CASSLETSGTPGELFF. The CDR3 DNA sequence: TGTGCCAGCAGCTTAGAGACTAGCGGAACACCCGGGGAGCTGTTTTTT. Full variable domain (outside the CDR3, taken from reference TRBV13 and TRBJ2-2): AAGVIQSPRHLIKEKRETATLKCYPIPRHDTVYWYQQGPGQDPQFLISFYEKMQSDKGSIPDRFSAQQFSDYHSELNMSSLELGDSALYFCASSLETSGTPGELFFGEGSRLTVL.

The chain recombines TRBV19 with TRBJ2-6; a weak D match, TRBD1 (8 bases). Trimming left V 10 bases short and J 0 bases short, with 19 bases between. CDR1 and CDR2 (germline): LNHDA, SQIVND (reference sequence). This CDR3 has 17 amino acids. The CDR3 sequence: CATLQGGKGSGANVLTF. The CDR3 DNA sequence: TGTGCCACCCTACAGGGGGGGAAAGGCTCTGGGGCCAACGTCCTGACTTTC.

The CDR3 sequence is CASSTSPNSPLHF. The CDR3, as DNA: TGTGCCAGTAGTACCTCACCAAATTCACCCCTCCACTTT. The V and J genes are TRBV19 and TRBJ1-6; no definite D call. Germline lookup yields CDR1 LNHDA and CDR2 SQIVND (reference sequence). CDR3 length equals 13 residues. With 4 bases removed from V and 7 bases from J, the gap between germline ends came to 8 bases. Complete variable domain (other parts from reference TRBV19 and TRBJ1-6): DGGITQSPKYLFRKEGQNVTLSCEQNLNHDAMYWYRQDPGQGLRLIYYSQIVNDFQKGDIAEGYSVSREKKESFPLTVTSAQKNPTAFYLCASSTSPNSPLHFGNGTRLTVT.

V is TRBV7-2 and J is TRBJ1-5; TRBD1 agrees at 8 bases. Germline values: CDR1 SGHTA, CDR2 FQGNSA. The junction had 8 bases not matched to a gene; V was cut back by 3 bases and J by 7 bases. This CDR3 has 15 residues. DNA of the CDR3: TGTGCCAGCAGCTTTGACAGGGGTAATGGCCAGCCCCAGCATTTT. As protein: CASSFDRGNGQPQHF.

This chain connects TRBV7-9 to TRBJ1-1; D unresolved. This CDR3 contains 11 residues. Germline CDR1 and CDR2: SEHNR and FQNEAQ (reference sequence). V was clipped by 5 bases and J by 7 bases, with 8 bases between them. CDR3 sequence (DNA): TGTGCCAGCAGCCCTCTAGGTGAAGCTTTCTTT. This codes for CASSPLGEAFF.

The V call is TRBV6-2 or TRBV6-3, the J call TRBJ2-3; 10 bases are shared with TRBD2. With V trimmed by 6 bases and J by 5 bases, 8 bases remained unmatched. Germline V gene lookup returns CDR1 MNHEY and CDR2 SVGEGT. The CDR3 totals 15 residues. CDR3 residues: CASRPSGRVRDTQYF. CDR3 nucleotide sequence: TGTGCCAGCAGGCCTAGCGGGAGAGTCAGAGATACGCAGTATTTT.

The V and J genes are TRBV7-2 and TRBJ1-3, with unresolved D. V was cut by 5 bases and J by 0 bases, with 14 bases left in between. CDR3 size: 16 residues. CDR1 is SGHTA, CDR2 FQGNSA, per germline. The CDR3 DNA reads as TGTGCCAGCAGCCCCTGGGGTGGGAGCTCTGGAAACACCATATATTTT. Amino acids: CASSPWGGSSGNTIYF.

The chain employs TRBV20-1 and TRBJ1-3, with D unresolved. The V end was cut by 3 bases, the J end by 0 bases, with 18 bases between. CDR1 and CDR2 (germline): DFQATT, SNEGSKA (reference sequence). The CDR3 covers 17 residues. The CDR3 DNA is TGCAGTGCTAGTGACCCTCTGAAACCTGGCTCTGGAAACACCATATATTTT. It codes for CSASDPLKPGSGNTIYF.

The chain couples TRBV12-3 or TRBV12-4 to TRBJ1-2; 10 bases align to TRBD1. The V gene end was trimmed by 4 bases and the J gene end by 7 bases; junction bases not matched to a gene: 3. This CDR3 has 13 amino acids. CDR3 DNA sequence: TGTGCCAGCAGTTCCGGACAGGGGGTTGGCTACACCTTC. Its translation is CASSSGQGVGYTF.

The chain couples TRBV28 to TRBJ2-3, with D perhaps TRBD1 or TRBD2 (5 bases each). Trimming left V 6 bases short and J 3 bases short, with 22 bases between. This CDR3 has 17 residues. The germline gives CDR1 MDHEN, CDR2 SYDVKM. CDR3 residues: CASRVSFRGDLTDTQYF. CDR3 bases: TGTGCCAGCAGGGTAAGTTTTAGAGGGGACCTTACAGATACGCAGTATTTT.

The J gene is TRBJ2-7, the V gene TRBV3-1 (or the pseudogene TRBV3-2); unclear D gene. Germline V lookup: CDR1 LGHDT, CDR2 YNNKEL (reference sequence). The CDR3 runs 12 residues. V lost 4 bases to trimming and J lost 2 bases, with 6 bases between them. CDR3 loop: CASSPRPYEQYF. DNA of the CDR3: TGTGCCAGCAGCCCCCGACCCTACGAGCAGTACTTC.

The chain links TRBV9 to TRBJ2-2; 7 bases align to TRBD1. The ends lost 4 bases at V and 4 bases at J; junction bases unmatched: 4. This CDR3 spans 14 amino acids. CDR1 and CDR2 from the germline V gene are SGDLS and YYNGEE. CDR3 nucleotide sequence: TGTGCCAGCAGCTCGGGACAGTTCACCGGGGAGCTGTTTTTT. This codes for CASSSGQFTGELFF.

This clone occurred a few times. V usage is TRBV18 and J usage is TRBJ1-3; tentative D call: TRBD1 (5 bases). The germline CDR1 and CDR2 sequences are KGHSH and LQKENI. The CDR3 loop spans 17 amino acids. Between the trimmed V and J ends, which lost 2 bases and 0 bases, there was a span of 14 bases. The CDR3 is CASSPGPPGPSGNTIYF. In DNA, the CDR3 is TGTGCCAGCTCACCAGGGCCGCCAGGGCCCTCTGGAAACACCATATATTTT. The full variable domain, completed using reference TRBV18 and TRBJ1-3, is NAGVMQNPRHLVRRRGQEARLRCSPMKGHSHVYWYRQLPEEGLKFMVYLQKENIIDESGMPKERFSAEFPKEGPSILRIQQVVRGDSAAYFCASSPGPPGPSGNTIYFGEGSWLTVV.

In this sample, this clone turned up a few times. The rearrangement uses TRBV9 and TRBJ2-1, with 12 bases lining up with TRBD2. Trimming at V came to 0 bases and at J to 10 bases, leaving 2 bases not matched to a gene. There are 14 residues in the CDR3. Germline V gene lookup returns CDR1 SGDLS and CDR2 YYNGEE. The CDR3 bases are TGTGCCAGCAGCGTAGCGACTAGCGGGAGAGAGCAGTTCTTC. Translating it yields CASSVATSGREQFF.

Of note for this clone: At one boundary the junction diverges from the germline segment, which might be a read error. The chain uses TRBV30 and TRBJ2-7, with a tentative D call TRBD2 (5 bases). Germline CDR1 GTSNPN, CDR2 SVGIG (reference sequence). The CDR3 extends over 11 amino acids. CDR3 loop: CACTHRDSKAF. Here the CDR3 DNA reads TGTGCCTGTACACACCGGGATTCAAAAGCCTTC. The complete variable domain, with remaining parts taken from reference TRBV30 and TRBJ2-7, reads SQTIHQWPATLVQPVGSPLSLECTVEGTSNPNLYWYRQAAGRGLQLLFYSVGIGQISSEVPQNLSASRPQDRQFILSSKKLLLSDSGFYLCACTHRDSKAFGPGTRLTVT.

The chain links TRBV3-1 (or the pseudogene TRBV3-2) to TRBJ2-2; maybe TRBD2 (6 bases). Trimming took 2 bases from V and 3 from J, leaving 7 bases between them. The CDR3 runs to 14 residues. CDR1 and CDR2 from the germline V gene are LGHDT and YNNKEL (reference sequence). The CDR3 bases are TGTGCCAGCAGCCAAATAGCGGACACCGGGGAGCTGTTTTTT. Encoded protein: CASSQIADTGELFF.

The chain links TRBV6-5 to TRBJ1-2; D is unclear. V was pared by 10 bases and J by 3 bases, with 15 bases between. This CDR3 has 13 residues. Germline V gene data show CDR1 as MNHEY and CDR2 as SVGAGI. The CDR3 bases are TGTGCCACGAGCTTAACCGTCGACTATGGCTACACCTTC. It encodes CATSLTVDYGYTF.

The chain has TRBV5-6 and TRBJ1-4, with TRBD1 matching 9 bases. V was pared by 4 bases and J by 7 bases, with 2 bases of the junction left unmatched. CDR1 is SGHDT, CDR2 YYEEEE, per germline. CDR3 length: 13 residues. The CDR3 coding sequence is TGTGCCAGCAGCCGGGACAGGGCTGAAAAACTGTTTTTT. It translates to CASSRDRAEKLFF.